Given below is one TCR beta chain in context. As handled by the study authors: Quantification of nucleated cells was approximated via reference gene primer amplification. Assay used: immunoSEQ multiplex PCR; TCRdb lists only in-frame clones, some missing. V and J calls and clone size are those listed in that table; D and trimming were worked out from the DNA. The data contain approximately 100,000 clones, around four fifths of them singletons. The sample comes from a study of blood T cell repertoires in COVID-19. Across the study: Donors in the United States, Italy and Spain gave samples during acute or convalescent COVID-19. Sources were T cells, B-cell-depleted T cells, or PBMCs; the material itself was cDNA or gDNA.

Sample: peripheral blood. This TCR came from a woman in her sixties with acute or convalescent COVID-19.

The CDR3 loop is CAWSVGGTGFYGYTF. CDR3 DNA sequence: TGTGCCTGGAGTGTAGGCGGGACAGGGTTCTATGGCTACACCTTC. The chain carries TRBV30 and TRBJ1-2; 9 nucleotides line up with TRBD1. With V trimmed by 0 bases and J by 4 bases, 6 bases remained unmatched. In germline, CDR1 is GTSNPN, CDR2 SVGIG (reference sequence). This CDR3 comprises 15 residues. The full variable domain, rest sourced from reference TRBV30 and TRBJ1-2, is SQTIHQWPATLVQPVGSPLSLECTVEGTSNPNLYWYRQAAGRGLQLLFYSVGIGQISSEVPQNLSASRPQDRQFILSSKKLLLSDSGFYLCAWSVGGTGFYGYTFGSGTRLTVV.